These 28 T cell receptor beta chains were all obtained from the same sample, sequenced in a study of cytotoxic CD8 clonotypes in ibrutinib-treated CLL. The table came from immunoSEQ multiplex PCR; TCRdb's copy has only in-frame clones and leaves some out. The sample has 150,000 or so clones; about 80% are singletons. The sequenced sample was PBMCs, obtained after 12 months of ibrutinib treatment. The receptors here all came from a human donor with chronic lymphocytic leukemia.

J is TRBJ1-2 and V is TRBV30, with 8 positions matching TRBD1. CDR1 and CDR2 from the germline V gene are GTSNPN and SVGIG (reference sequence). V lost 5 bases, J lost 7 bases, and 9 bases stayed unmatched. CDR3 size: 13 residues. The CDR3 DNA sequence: TGTGCCTGGGGACAGGGCCCGTCGAGTGGCTACACCTTC. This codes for CAWGQGPSSGYTF.

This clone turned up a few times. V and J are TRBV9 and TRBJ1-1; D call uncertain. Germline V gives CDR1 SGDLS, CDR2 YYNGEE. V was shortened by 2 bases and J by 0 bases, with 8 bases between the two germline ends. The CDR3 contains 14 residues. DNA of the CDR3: TGTGCCAGCAGCGTGTCCCTCCTGAACACTGAAGCTTTCTTT. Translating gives CASSVSLLNTEAFF.

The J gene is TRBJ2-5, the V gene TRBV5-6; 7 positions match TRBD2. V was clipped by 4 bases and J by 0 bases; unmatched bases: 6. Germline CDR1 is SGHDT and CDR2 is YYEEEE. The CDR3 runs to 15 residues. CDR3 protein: CASSKELANQETQYF. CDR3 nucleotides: TGTGCCAGCAGCAAGGAACTAGCGAACCAAGAGACCCAGTACTTC.

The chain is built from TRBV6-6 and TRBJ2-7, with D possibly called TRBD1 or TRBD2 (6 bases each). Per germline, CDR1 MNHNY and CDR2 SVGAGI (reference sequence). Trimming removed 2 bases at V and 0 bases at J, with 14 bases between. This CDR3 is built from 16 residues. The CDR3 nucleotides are TGTGCCAGCAGTTACACCACGGGGGCGAGCTCCTACGAGCAGTACTTC. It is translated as CASSYTTGASSYEQYF.

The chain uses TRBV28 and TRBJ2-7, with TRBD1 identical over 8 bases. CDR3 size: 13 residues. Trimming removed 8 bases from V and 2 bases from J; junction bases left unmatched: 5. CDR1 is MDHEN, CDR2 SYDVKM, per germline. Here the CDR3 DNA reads TGTGCCAGCGGAGAGGGACAGGCCTACGAGCAGTACTTC. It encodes CASGEGQAYEQYF.

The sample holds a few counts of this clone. In DNA, the CDR3 is TGTGCCAGCAGTTTAGGGGGGAAAGCCACAGATACGCAGTATTTT. It yields the protein CASSLGGKATDTQYF. The genes are TRBV28 and TRBJ2-3; a possible D gene is TRBD2 (6 bases). From germline, CDR1 is MDHEN and CDR2 SYDVKM. V was shortened by 2 bases and J by 2 bases, with 11 bases between the two germline ends. This CDR3 comprises 15 residues.

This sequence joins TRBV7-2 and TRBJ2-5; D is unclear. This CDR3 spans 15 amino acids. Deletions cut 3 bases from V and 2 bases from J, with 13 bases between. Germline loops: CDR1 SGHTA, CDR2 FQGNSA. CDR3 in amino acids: CASSLEFSRQETQYF. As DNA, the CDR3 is TGTGCCAGCAGCTTGGAGTTCTCGCGACAAGAGACCCAGTACTTC.

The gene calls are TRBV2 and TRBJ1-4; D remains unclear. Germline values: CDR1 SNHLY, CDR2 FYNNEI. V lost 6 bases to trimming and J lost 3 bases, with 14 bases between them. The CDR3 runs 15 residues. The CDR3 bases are TGTGCCAGCAGCTCCCGTTGGGTAGCTAATGAAAAACTGTTTTTT. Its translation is CASSSRWVANEKLFF.

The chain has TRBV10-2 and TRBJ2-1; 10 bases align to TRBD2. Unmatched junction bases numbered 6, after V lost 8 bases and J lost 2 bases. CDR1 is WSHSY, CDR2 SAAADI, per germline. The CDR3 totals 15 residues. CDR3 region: CASGKTSGAYNEQFF. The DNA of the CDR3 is TGCGCCAGCGGAAAAACTAGCGGGGCCTACAATGAGCAGTTCTTC.

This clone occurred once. CDR3 amino acids: CASSPILPDQDTQYF. In DNA form, the CDR3 reads TGTGCCAGCAGTCCGATCTTACCCGACCAGGATACGCAGTATTTT. The chain joins TRBV27 to TRBJ2-3, with D uncertain. CDR1 and CDR2 from the germline V gene are MNHEY and SMNVEV (reference sequence). V was cut by 5 bases and J by 6 bases, with 18 bases left in between. The CDR3 is made up of 15 amino acids.

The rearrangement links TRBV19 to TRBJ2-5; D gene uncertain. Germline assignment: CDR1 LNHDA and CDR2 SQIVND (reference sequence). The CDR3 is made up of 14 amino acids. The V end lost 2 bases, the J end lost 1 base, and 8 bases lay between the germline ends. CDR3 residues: CASSISSAQETQYF. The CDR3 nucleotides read TGTGCCAGTAGTATATCATCGGCCCAAGAGACCCAGTACTTC.

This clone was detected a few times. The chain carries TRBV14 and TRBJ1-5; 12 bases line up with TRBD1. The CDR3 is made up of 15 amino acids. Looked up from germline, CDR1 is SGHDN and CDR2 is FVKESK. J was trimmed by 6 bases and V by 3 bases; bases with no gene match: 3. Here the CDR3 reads CASSQGQGAGQPQHF. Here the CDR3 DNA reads TGTGCCAGCAGCCAGGGACAGGGGGCCGGTCAGCCCCAGCATTTT.

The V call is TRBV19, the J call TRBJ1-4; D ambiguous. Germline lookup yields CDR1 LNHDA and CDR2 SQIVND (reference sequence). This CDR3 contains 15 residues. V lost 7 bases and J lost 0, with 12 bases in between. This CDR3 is CASIKGDATNEKLFF. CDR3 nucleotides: TGTGCCAGTATAAAGGGCGATGCAACTAATGAAAAACTGTTTTTT.

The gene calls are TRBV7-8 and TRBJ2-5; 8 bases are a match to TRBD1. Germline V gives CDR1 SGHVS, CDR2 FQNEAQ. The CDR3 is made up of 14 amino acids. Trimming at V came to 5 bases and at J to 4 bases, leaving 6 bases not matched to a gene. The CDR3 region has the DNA TGTGCCAGCAGCACCCGGACAGGGAGAGAGACCCAGTACTTC. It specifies CASSTRTGRETQYF.

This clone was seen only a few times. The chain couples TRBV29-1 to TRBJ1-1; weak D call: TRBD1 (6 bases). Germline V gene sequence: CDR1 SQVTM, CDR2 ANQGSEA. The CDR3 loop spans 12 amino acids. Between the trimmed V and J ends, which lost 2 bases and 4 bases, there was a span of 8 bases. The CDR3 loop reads CSVEQGITEAFF. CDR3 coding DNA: TGCAGCGTTGAACAGGGGATCACTGAAGCTTTCTTT.

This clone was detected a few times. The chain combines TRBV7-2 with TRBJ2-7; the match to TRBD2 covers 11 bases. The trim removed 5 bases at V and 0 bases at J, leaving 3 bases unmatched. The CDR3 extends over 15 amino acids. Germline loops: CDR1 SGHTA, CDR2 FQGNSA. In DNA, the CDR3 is TGTGCCAGCAGCAAAACTAGCGGGGGCTCCTACGAGCAGTACTTC. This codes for CASSKTSGGSYEQYF.

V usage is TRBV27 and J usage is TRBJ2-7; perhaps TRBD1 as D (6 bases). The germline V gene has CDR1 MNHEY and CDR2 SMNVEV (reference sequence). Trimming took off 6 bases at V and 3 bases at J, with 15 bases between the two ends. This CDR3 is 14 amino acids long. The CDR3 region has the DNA TGTGCCAGCAGCGCACGGTTACAGGGCTACGAGCAGTACTTC. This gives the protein CASSARLQGYEQYF.

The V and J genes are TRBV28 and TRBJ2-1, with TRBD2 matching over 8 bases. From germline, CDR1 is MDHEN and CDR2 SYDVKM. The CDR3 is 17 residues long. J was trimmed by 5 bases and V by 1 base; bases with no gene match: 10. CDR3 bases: TGTGCCAGCAGTTTATCGATACTAGCGGCGGACGACAATGAGCAGTTCTTC. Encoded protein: CASSLSILAADDNEQFF.

DNA for the CDR3: TGTGCCAGTGAGTACACCAGTAACTATGGCTACACCTTC. Translated: CASEYTSNYGYTF. V and J are TRBV19 and TRBJ1-2; the D is unclear. CDR1 is LNHDA and CDR2 is SQIVND in the germline V gene (reference sequence). The CDR3 loop spans 13 amino acids. The V and J ends lost 8 bases and 1 base respectively, with 11 bases between them.

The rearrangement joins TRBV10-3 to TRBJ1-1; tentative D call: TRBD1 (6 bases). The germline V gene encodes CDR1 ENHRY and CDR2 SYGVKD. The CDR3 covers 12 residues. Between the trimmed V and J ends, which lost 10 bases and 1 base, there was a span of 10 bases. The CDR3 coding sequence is TGTGCCACCGCGGACAGGAACACTGAAGCTTTCTTT. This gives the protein CATADRNTEAFF.

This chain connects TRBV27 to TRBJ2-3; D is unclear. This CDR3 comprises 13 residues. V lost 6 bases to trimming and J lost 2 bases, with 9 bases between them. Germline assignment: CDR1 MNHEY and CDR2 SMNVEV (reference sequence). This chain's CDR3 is CASRRAVTDTQYF. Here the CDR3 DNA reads TGTGCCAGCAGAAGGGCCGTCACAGATACGCAGTATTTT.

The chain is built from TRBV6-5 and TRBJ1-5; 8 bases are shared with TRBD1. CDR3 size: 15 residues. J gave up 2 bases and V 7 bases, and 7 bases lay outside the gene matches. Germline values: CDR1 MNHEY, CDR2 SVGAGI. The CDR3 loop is CASIRGQAGNQPQHF. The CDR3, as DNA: TGTGCCAGCATCAGGGGGCAAGCTGGCAATCAGCCCCAGCATTTT.

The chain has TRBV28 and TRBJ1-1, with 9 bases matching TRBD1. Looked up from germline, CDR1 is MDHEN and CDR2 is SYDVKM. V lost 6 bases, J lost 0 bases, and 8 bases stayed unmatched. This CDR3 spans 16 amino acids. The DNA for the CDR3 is TGTGCCAGCAGCATACTACAGGGGGCCTTGAACACTGAAGCTTTCTTT. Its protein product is CASSILQGALNTEAFF.

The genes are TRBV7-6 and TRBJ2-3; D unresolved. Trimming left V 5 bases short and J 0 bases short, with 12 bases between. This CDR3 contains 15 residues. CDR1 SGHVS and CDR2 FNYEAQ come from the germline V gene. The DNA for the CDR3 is TGTGCCAGCAGCCAATTCGACGATAGCACAGATACGCAGTATTTT. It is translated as CASSQFDDSTDTQYF.

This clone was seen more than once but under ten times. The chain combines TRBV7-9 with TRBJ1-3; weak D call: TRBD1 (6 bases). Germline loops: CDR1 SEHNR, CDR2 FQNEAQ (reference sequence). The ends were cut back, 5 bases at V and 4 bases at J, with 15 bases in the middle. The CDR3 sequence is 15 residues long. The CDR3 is CASSAQGAAGNTIYF. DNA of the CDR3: TGTGCCAGCAGCGCACAGGGCGCAGCGGGAAACACCATATATTTT.

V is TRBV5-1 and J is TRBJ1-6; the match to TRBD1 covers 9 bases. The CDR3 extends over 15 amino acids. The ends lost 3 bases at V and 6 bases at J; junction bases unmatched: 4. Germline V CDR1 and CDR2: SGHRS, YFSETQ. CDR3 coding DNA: TGCGCCAGCAGCTCCAGACAGGGGGGTAATTCACCCCTCCACTTT. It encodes CASSSRQGGNSPLHF.

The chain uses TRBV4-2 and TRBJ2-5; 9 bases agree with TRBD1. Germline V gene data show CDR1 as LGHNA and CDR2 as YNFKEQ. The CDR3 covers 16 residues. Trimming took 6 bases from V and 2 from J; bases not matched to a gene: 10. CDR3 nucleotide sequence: TGTGCCAGCAGTCGCTCCGGGGGGACAGGGCAAGAGACCCAGTACTTC. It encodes CASSRSGGTGQETQYF.

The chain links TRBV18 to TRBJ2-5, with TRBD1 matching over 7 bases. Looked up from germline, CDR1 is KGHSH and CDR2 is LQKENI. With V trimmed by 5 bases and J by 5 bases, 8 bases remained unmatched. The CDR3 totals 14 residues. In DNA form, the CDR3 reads TGTGCCAGCTCAGGACAGGAGACGGGGGAGACCCAGTACTTC. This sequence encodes CASSGQETGETQYF. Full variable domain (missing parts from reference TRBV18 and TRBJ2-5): NAGVMQNPRHLVRRRGQEARLRCSPMKGHSHVYWYRQLPEEGLKFMVYLQKENIIDESGMPKERFSAEFPKEGPSILRIQQVVRGDSAAYFCASSGQETGETQYFGPGTRLLVL.